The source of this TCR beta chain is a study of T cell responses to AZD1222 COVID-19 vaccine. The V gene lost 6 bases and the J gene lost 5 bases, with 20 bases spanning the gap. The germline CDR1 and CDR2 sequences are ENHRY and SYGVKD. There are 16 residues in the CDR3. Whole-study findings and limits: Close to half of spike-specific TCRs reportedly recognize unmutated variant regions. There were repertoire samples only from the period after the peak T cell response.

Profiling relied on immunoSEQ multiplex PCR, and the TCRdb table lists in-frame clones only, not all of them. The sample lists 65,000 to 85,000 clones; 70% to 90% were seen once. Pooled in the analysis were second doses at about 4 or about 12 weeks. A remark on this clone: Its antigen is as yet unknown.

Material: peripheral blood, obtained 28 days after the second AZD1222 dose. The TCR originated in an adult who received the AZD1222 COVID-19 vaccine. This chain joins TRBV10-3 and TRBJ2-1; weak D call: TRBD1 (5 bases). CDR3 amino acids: CAIRASAGPADNEQFF. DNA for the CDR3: TGTGCCATCAGGGCAAGTGCAGGGCCCGCAGACAATGAGCAGTTCTTC.